This entry lists 18 T cell receptor beta chains sequenced from one sample in a study of T-cell memory formation after mild COVID-19. MiXCR, run by TCRdb on the 5' RACE reads, gives a single entry per CDR3 protein. The sample lists over 350,000 distinct CDR3 sequences; approximately 25% were seen once. Source material: PBMCs or a T cell subset sorted from them (not recorded which). These receptors were taken from an adult woman who had mild COVID-19 (a few samples of this study predate the infection). Cell type and time point are not known.

The gene calls are TRBV10-3 and TRBJ2-5; D not certain. This CDR3 region has 14 residues. Germline assignment: CDR1 ENHRY and CDR2 SYGVKD. Trimming pared 5 bases from V and 0 bases from J, leaving 10 bases between. The CDR3 sequence: CAISPTDNQETQYF. CDR3 in DNA: TGTGCCATCAGTCCTACCGACAACCAAGAGACCCAGTACTTC.

The chain carries TRBV11-2 and TRBJ2-2, with 11 bases that match TRBD2. Trimming removed 3 bases from V and 4 bases from J; junction bases left unmatched: 4. Per germline, CDR1 SGHAT and CDR2 FQNNGV. This CDR3 contains 16 residues. CDR3 sequence (DNA): TGTGCCAGCAGCTTCACTAGCGGGGGCGGCACCGGGGAGCTGTTTTTT. As protein: CASSFTSGGGTGELFF.

This clonotype was seen more than once but under ten times. This chain uses TRBV11-3 with TRBJ2-1; TRBD1 aligns across 9 bases. This CDR3 is built from 15 residues. The junction had 5 bases not matched to a gene; V was cut back by 4 bases and J by 4 bases. Germline V gives CDR1 SGHNT, CDR2 YENEEA. The CDR3 nucleotides read TGTGCCAGCAGCTGGGACAGGGAATGGTACAATGAGCAGTTCTTC. It yields the protein CASSWDREWYNEQFF.

The chain has TRBV30 and TRBJ2-3; a possible D gene is TRBD1 (5 bases). This CDR3 region has 14 residues. Germline V gene lookup returns CDR1 GTSNPN and CDR2 SVGIG (reference sequence). Trimming left V 0 bases short and J 3 bases short, with 10 bases between. This CDR3 reads CAWSVQAPTDTQYF. CDR3 in DNA: TGTGCCTGGAGTGTACAGGCTCCGACAGATACGCAGTATTTT. The whole variable domain, filled in from reference TRBV30 and TRBJ2-3, reads SQTIHQWPATLVQPVGSPLSLECTVEGTSNPNLYWYRQAAGRGLQLLFYSVGIGQISSEVPQNLSASRPQDRQFILSSKKLLLSDSGFYLCAWSVQAPTDTQYFGPGTRLTVL.

This clonotype has more than one count but fewer than ten. The V call is TRBV9, the J call TRBJ2-3, with 7 nucleotides matching TRBD2. The CDR3 covers 16 residues. With 0 bases clipped from V and 0 bases from J, the junction kept 4 bases outside the gene matches. From germline, CDR1 is SGDLS and CDR2 YYNGEE. CDR3 in DNA: TGTGCCAGCAGCGTAGGGGTTAGCGGGAGCACAGATACGCAGTATTTT. Translated, it gives CASSVGVSGSTDTQYF.

The chain is built from TRBV7-8 and TRBJ2-3, with 7 bases aligning to TRBD1. The CDR3 has 13 residues. V lost 3 bases and J lost 6; bases outside the gene matches: 3. Germline V lookup: CDR1 SGHVS, CDR2 FQNEAQ. CDR3 nucleotides: TGTGCCAGCAGCTTTACACAGGGGGATACGCAGTATTTT. It translates to CASSFTQGDTQYF.

This clonotype was seen only a few times. The chain has TRBV15 and TRBJ2-4, with D perhaps matching TRBD1 (6 bases). Trimming took off 0 bases at V and 0 bases at J, with 12 bases between the two ends. Germline CDR1 and CDR2: LNHNV and YYDKDF (reference sequence). The CDR3 has 17 residues. CDR3 residues: CATSRDLGALAKNIQYF. DNA for the CDR3: TGTGCCACCAGCAGAGATCTGGGGGCTCTAGCCAAAAACATTCAGTACTTC.

This chain links TRBV20-1 with TRBJ1-6; TRBD1 aligns across 7 bases. In germline, CDR1 is DFQATT, CDR2 SNEGSKA (reference sequence). The J segment lost 4 bases and the V segment lost 3 bases, leaving 3 bases of the junction unmatched. The CDR3 totals 14 residues. The CDR3 reads CSARGQHYNSPLHF. In DNA, the CDR3 is TGCAGTGCTAGGGGACAGCATTATAATTCACCCCTCCACTTT.

This clonotype was detected ten times or more. This chain connects TRBV6-2 or TRBV6-3 to TRBJ2-1, with D possibly TRBD2 on 5 matching bases. Germline CDR1 MNHEY, CDR2 SVGEGT. The CDR3 contains 15 residues. Trimming took off 0 bases at V and 4 bases at J, with 10 bases between the two ends. The CDR3 loop reads CASSYSGGLYNEQFF. The CDR3 coding sequence is TGTGCCAGCAGTTACTCAGGCGGGTTATACAATGAGCAGTTCTTC.

The chain carries TRBV5-1 and TRBJ2-7; 12 nucleotides line up with TRBD1. The CDR3 spans 19 residues. Germline V lookup: CDR1 SGHRS, CDR2 YFSETQ. The junction had 13 bases not matched to a gene; V was cut back by 1 base and J by 2 bases. CDR3 protein: CASSLPGTGGGYGPYEQYF. CDR3 nucleotides: TGCGCCAGCAGCTTGCCCGGGACAGGGGGCGGATACGGACCCTACGAGCAGTACTTC. Based on the CDR3 plus reference TRBV5-1 and TRBJ2-7, the full variable domain is KAGVTQTPRYLIKTRGQQVTLSCSPISGHRSVSWYQQTPGQGLQFLFEYFSETQRNKGNFPGRFSGRQFSNSRSEMNVSTLELGDSALYLCASSLPGTGGGYGPYEQYFGPGTRLTVT.

V and J are TRBV3-1 and TRBJ2-3; TRBD2 agrees at 12 bases. CDR1 is LGHDT and CDR2 is YNNKEL in the germline V gene (reference sequence). The junction had 0 bases not matched to a gene; V was cut back by 4 bases and J by 7 bases. The CDR3 covers 13 residues. The chain's CDR3 is CASSRTSGNTQYF. The CDR3, as DNA: TGTGCCAGCAGCCGGACTAGCGGGAATACGCAGTATTTT.

This clonotype was observed a few times. DNA for the CDR3: TGTGCCAGCAGTTTGTCAGGGGGCTGGGGCCGGGAGCAGTTCTTC. Residues: CASSLSGGWGREQFF. The chain has TRBV12-3 or TRBV12-4 and TRBJ2-1; TRBD1 aligns across 8 bases. The CDR3 extends over 15 amino acids. V was clipped by 3 bases and J by 10 bases; unmatched bases: 11.

The V and J genes are TRBV4-3 and TRBJ1-1, with a tentative D call TRBD1 (6 bases). Trimming shortened V by 2 bases and J by 4 bases, and 11 bases separated the two germline ends. Per germline, CDR1 LGHNA and CDR2 YSLEER. The CDR3 runs 14 residues. CDR3 in amino acids: CASSQSDRLTEAFF. CDR3 bases: TGCGCCAGCAGCCAATCGGACAGACTCACTGAAGCTTTCTTT.

This chain links TRBV20-1 with TRBJ2-7; 11 bases are a match to TRBD1. The germline CDR1 and CDR2 sequences are DFQATT and SNEGSKA (reference sequence). The CDR3 runs 15 residues. Trimming removed 3 bases from V and 3 bases from J; junction bases left unmatched: 7. In nucleotides, the CDR3 is TGCAGTGCTAGGCGCCCCGGGACAGGGGGCTACGAGCAGTACTTC. Amino acids: CSARRPGTGGYEQYF.

V is TRBV25-1 and J is TRBJ2-1; TRBD2 aligns across 7 bases. There are 17 residues in the CDR3. Looked up from germline, CDR1 is MGHDK and CDR2 is SYGVNS. V shed 1 base and J 5 bases; nucleotides not matched to a gene: 11. DNA for the CDR3: TGTGCCAGCAGTGAATTATTCGGCGGGAGTGGGAACAATGAGCAGTTCTTC. Translating it yields CASSELFGGSGNNEQFF.

The genes are TRBV6-5 and TRBJ2-7, with D hard to call. Trimming pared 3 bases from V and 1 base from J, leaving 7 bases between. The CDR3 runs to 13 residues. Germline CDR1 is MNHEY and CDR2 is SVGAGI. The CDR3 DNA reads TGTGCCAGCAGTTATACGAGTTCCTACGAGCAGTACTTC. Translation gives CASSYTSSYEQYF.

This clonotype came up many times. The chain uses TRBV20-1 and TRBJ2-7; the D is unclear. The germline CDR1 and CDR2 sequences are DFQATT and SNEGSKA (reference sequence). This CDR3 region has 13 residues. Trimming took 6 bases from V and 0 from J, leaving 12 bases between them. The CDR3 sequence is CSADGTLSYEQYF. DNA of the CDR3: TGCAGTGCCGACGGAACCCTCTCCTACGAGCAGTACTTC.

This clonotype appeared a few times. The J gene is TRBJ2-5, the V gene TRBV7-6; D may be TRBD1 or TRBD2 (5 bases each). Germline CDR1 is SGHVS and CDR2 is FNYEAQ. Deletions cut 8 bases from V and 4 bases from J, with 20 bases between. The CDR3 loop spans 15 amino acids. CDR3 sequence reads: CASAASGATGETQYF. In DNA, the CDR3 is TGTGCCAGCGCCGCCAGCGGTGCAACAGGAGAGACCCAGTACTTC. Full variable domain (outside the CDR3, taken from reference TRBV7-6 and TRBJ2-5): GAGVSQSPRYKVTKRGQDVALRCDPISGHVSLYWYRQALGQGPEFLTYFNYEAQQDKSGLPNDRFSAERPEGSISTLTIQRTEQRDSAMYRCASAASGATGETQYFGPGTRLLVL.